The clone carrying this TCR beta chain has a handful of counts. What it binds is unknown. Trimming shortened V by 5 bases and J by 6 bases, and 19 bases separated the two germline ends. The V gene's germline CDR1 is SGHTA and CDR2 FQGTGA. The CDR3 is 16 residues long. The data belong to a study of T cell repertoires in cytomegalovirus infection. Study-wide context: CMV epitopes in the study were HLA-C-restricted (recently identified) and HLA-B-restricted (well studied).

TCRdb reprocessed the reads via MiXCR and lists one record per CDR3 protein. The sample carries hundreds of thousands of distinct CDR3 sequences, around 29% recorded once. This TCR was sampled from a human donor in good health (CMV status not recorded). Some clones in this sample may be carry-over from other donors' samples. The V call is TRBV7-3, the J call TRBJ2-2; D perhaps matches TRBD1 (7 bases). Sequencing used cultured CD8+ T cells from PBMCs, obtained from culture after CMV antigen stimulation. The CDR3 here is CASSPDREERSGELFF. The CDR3 region has the DNA TGTGCCAGCAGCCCAGACAGGGAGGAAAGGTCCGGGGAGCTGTTTTTT.